A single T cell receptor beta chain is shown here with its context. Germline lookup yields CDR1 MDHEN and CDR2 SYDVKM. The V and J ends lost 3 bases and 2 bases respectively, with 16 bases between them. The CDR3 spans 16 residues. The beta constant-region primer was an equimolar mix of two oligonucleotides covering TRBC1 and TRBC2. TCRdb reanalysed the UMI-ligation and nested PCR reads using MiXCR and keeps one entry per CDR3 protein. Among about 35,000 distinct CDR3 sequences listed, approximately 12% were seen once. The data are from a study of naive and memory T cell subsets. The rearrangement links TRBV28 to TRBJ1-2; the D gene is possibly TRBD1 (5 bases). The origin of this receptor is a human donor in good health. Sequences were obtained from effector memory CD4+ T cells from blood. The subset here: effector memory, CD45RA- CD27-. DNA for the CDR3: TGTGCCAGCAGTTTCCCCCCCGGGACGAAGAACTATGGCTACACCTTC. Translating it yields CASSFPPGTKNYGYTF.